Listed below are T cell receptor beta chains from one sample, sequenced in a study of shared clonotypes between healthy human individuals. Data came from immunoSEQ multiplex PCR; TCRdb stores just in-frame clones and leaves some out. The sample has 550,000 to 800,000 clones; approximately 79% are singletons. The sequencing sample was made of memory CD4+ T cells sorted from blood. The receptor set was obtained from a woman in her thirties in good health. CDR3s include the opening cysteine and the closing phenylalanine or tryptophan. A D gene is named only where the DNA matches it firmly. Clone size appears in some rows only: once, few, many, or a class for an expanded clone.

clone_size j_call v_call cdr3_length d_call cdr3_aa cdr3_nt
- TRBJ2-7 TRBV30 19 TRBD2 CAWSGGTSGRARASYEQYF TGTGCCTGGAGTGGAGGGACTAGCGGGAGGGCCAGGGCCTCCTACGAGCAGTACTTC
many TRBJ2-5 TRBV7-3 14 TRBD1 CASSPTTGTETQYF TGTGCCAGCAGCCCAACGACAGGGACAGAGACCCAGTACTTC
- TRBJ2-3 TRBV5-1 15 TRBD1 CASSLGQEYTDTQYF TGCGCCAGCAGCCTAGGACAGGAATACACAGATACGCAGTATTTT
- TRBJ2-5 TRBV11-2 15 - CASSLLARSQETQYF TGTGCCAGCAGCCTTCTAGCGAGGTCCCAAGAGACCCAGTACTTC
- TRBJ1-5 TRBV28 17 - CASTIRSGGDSNQPQHF TGTGCCAGCACCATCCGGTCGGGGGGAGATAGCAATCAGCCCCAGCATTTT
- TRBJ1-3 TRBV6-6 16 - CASSLGGRSRRNTIYF TGTGCCAGCAGTTTAGGAGGGAGGAGTCGCAGAAACACCATATATTTT
- TRBJ2-7 TRBV25-1 17 TRBD2 CASSGPSLAGVGYEQYF TGTGCCAGCAGTGGGCCGTCGCTAGCGGGAGTTGGGTACGAGCAGTACTTC
few TRBJ2-2 TRBV27 16 TRBD1 CASRDSGTASTGELFF TGTGCCAGCAGGGATTCCGGGACAGCTTCCACCGGGGAGCTGTTTTTT
- TRBJ2-7 TRBV6-6 13 TRBD2 CASSSGRAYEQYF TGTGCCAGCAGTTCCGGGAGGGCCTACGAGCAGTACTTC
once TRBJ1-3 TRBV11-2 16 - CASSLLRTASGNTIYF TGTGCCAGCAGCTTATTACGTACAGCCTCTGGAAACACCATATATTTT
- TRBJ1-5 TRBV19 16 - CASSKGRSESNQPQHF TGTGCCAGTAGTAAGGGCCGTTCAGAGAGCAATCAGCCCCAGCATTTT
- TRBJ1-2 TRBV19 14 - CASSIEGSGYGYTF TGTGCCAGTAGTATAGAGGGGAGCGGGTATGGCTACACCTTC
- TRBJ1-4 TRBV5-4 14 - CASKSAEANEKLFF TGTGCCAGCAAGAGTGCGGAAGCTAATGAAAAACTGTTTTTT